Below, 25 T cell receptor beta chains from the same sample are listed, as sequenced in a study of circulating CD8 cells and anti-PD-1 response in melanoma. TCR libraries were prepared from around 14 ng of total RNA with the QIAseq Immune Repertoire TCR panel. Each CDR3 protein is one row after TCRdb ran MiXCR on the reads. The sample lists about a thousand distinct CDR3 sequences; over 7% were seen once. Live CD3+CD8+TCRalphabeta+ cells were sorted into four subsets by PD-1 and/or TIGIT. Sample: CD8+ T cells from PBMCs, taken at baseline or after one month of anti-PD-1 therapy (not recorded which). All receptors come from a human donor with melanoma.

By proportion, this clonotype is large (0.1 to 1%). The chain carries TRBV19 and TRBJ1-1; 9 positions agree with TRBD1. The CDR3 contains 13 residues. CDR1 and CDR2 (germline): LNHDA, SQIVND (reference sequence). The V gene end was trimmed by 8 bases and the J gene end by 4 bases; junction bases not matched to a gene: 5. DNA for the CDR3: TGTGCCAGTGTGACAGGGGGAGGCACTGAAGCTTTCTTT. Amino acids: CASVTGGGTEAFF.

This clonotype qualifies as medium-sized (0.01 to 0.1%). The chain recombines TRBV29-1 with TRBJ1-3; D unresolved. Germline assignment: CDR1 SQVTM and CDR2 ANQGSEA. This CDR3 comprises 11 residues. Trimming cost V 2 bases and J 8 bases, with 7 bases left between them. The CDR3 reads CSVELLDTIYF. The CDR3 DNA reads as TGCAGCGTTGAACTGCTCGACACCATATATTTT.

This clonotype is termed medium-sized. One end of the junction does not line up with germline, which may come from a read error. J is TRBJ2-2 and V is TRBV20-1; 7 bases are shared with TRBD1. The CDR3 spans 16 residues. Germline CDR1 reads DFQATT; CDR2 reads SNEGSKA (reference sequence). Here the CDR3 reads CSARDRDTANTGELFF. The CDR3 DNA reads as TGCAGTGCAAGAGACAGGGACACAGCGAACACCGGGGAGCTGTTTTTT.

This clonotype is labeled as large (0.1 to 1%). V usage is TRBV5-4 and J usage is TRBJ2-1; no clear D gene. The germline V and J ends were trimmed by 0 bases and 8 bases, with 12 bases remaining between them. There are 14 residues in the CDR3. The germline V gene encodes CDR1 SGHNT and CDR2 YYREEE (reference sequence). The CDR3 DNA is TGTGCCAGCAGCTTGGGCGGCAGTATGTATGAGCAGTTCTTC. Encoded protein: CASSLGGSMYEQFF.

Sample share makes this clonotype large. The rearrangement uses TRBV2 and TRBJ2-1; TRBD2 might be the D (6 bases). The CDR3 runs to 17 residues. Deletions cut 1 base from V and 0 bases from J, with 13 bases between. CDR1 is SNHLY, CDR2 FYNNEI, per germline. CDR3 protein: CASSEVGRGSSYNEQFF. The CDR3 nucleotides are TGTGCCAGCAGTGAAGTGGGGCGGGGAAGCTCCTACAATGAGCAGTTCTTC.

This clonotype is termed large. The rearrangement joins TRBV19 to TRBJ1-1; a weak D match, TRBD1 (6 bases). V lost 3 bases and J 2 bases, leaving 13 bases between the germline ends. The CDR3 runs 15 residues. In germline, CDR1 is LNHDA, CDR2 SQIVND (reference sequence). The CDR3, as DNA: TGTGCCAGTAGTATTAACGGGGGCTCAAACACTGAAGCTTTCTTT. Translating it yields CASSINGGSNTEAFF.

In its sample, this clonotype ranks as medium-sized. At one of its ends the junction is not consistent with the germline gene, which may arise from a read error. This chain uses TRBV30 with TRBJ2-7; D is perhaps TRBD1 (5 bases). The CDR3 has 11 residues. CDR1 is GTSNPN, CDR2 SVGIG, per germline (reference sequence). The chain's CDR3 is CAWSAGFRPHF. The CDR3 DNA reads as TGTGCCTGGAGTGCAGGGTTCCGACCGCACTTC.

This clonotype was counted a few times. This chain links TRBV28 with TRBJ2-1; 14 bases align to TRBD2. Trimming cost V 7 bases and J 6 bases; bases outside gene matches: 5. The CDR3 is 15 amino acids. The germline V gene has CDR1 MDHEN and CDR2 SYDVKM. In nucleotides, the CDR3 is TGTGCCAGCACGGGACTAGCGGGGGCCCCCAATGAGCAGTTCTTC. Its translation: CASTGLAGAPNEQFF.

Concerning this clonotype itself: This likely comes from a read error, as the CDR3 has no conserved phenylalanine or tryptophan at its end. The chain couples TRBV2 to TRBJ2-1, with TRBD1 matching over 7 bases. The CDR3 length is 15 residues. V lost 8 bases, J lost 7 bases, and 14 bases stayed unmatched. The germline gives CDR1 SNHLY, CDR2 FYNNEI. CDR3 in DNA: TGTGCCAGCCCGTACCGAGGGGGCAGGGATAATGAGCAGTTCCTC. Translating it yields CASPYRGGRDNEQFL.

By frequency in the sample, this clonotype is large (0.1 to 1%). This chain uses TRBV4-1 with TRBJ2-7, with a weak D call TRBD1 (6 bases). The CDR3 runs 15 residues. From germline, CDR1 is MGHRA and CDR2 YSYEKL. V dropped 4 bases and J dropped 0 bases, with 13 bases sitting between them. The CDR3 bases are TGCGCCAGCAGCCCCCGGGACATACCCTCCTACGAGCAGTACTTC. Protein: CASSPRDIPSYEQYF.

This clonotype counts as large. The V call is TRBV28, the J call TRBJ2-3, with no clear D. V was shortened by 10 bases and J by 0 bases, with 17 bases between the two germline ends. This CDR3 has 15 residues. Germline CDR1 reads MDHEN; CDR2 reads SYDVKM. The DNA for the CDR3 is TGTGCCACATCCCCACCGTCCTCTAGCACAGATACGCAGTATTTT. Its translation: CATSPPSSSTDTQYF.

By proportion, this clonotype is large. The chain uses TRBV29-1 and TRBJ1-2; 11 nucleotides align to TRBD1. Trimming cost V 3 bases and J 8 bases; bases outside gene matches: 14. This CDR3 spans 16 amino acids. Per the germline V gene, CDR1 is SQVTM and CDR2 is ANQGSEA. CDR3 sequence: CSVDGGQGVPLRGYTF. The CDR3, as DNA: TGCAGCGTTGATGGGGGACAGGGGGTTCCCCTTAGGGGCTACACCTTC.

Sample share makes this clonotype large (0.1 to 1%). This chain links TRBV28 with TRBJ2-7; 10 nucleotides align to TRBD1. CDR1 is MDHEN and CDR2 is SYDVKM in the germline V gene. The V gene end was trimmed by 8 bases and the J gene end by 4 bases; junction bases not matched to a gene: 8. The CDR3 is made up of 14 amino acids. The CDR3 loop is CASSSRDRGYEQYF. The CDR3 coding sequence is TGTGCCAGCTCGTCTCGGGACAGGGGTTACGAGCAGTACTTC.

In this sample, this clonotype is medium-sized. V gene TRBV7-3 combines with J gene TRBJ2-7; D possibly corresponds to TRBD1 (6 bases). The V and J ends lost 2 bases and 2 bases respectively, with 10 bases between them. Germline CDR1 SGHTA, CDR2 FQGTGA. This CDR3 is 14 amino acids long. The chain's CDR3 is CASSLGTGTYEQYF. CDR3 sequence (DNA): TGTGCCAGCAGCTTAGGCACAGGGACCTACGAGCAGTACTTC.

In its sample, this clonotype ranks as large. V gene TRBV2 combines with J gene TRBJ2-7; either TRBD1 or TRBD2 may fit D (5 bases each). Trimming removed 3 bases at V and 6 bases at J, with 12 bases between. Germline V gene sequence: CDR1 SNHLY, CDR2 FYNNEI. The CDR3 contains 13 residues. The CDR3 DNA reads as TGTGCCAGCAGTGAGTGGGTGGGACCCGAGCAGTACTTC. Translation gives CASSEWVGPEQYF.

This clonotype is judged medium-sized (0.01 to 0.1%). The genes are TRBV27 and TRBJ2-6; the D is unclear. This CDR3 is built from 13 residues. Germline CDR1 reads MNHEY; CDR2 reads SMNVEV (reference sequence). Trimming took off 8 bases at V and 3 bases at J, with 8 bases between the two ends. CDR3 residues: CASQGHGANVLTF. In DNA, the CDR3 is TGTGCCAGCCAAGGCCATGGGGCCAACGTCCTGACTTTC.

This clonotype is large within its sample. J is TRBJ2-2 and V is TRBV28, with D possibly being TRBD2 (5 bases). From germline, CDR1 is MDHEN and CDR2 SYDVKM. The CDR3 covers 13 residues. The V end lost 7 bases, the J end lost 6 bases, and 12 bases lay between the germline ends. As DNA, the CDR3 is TGTGCCAGCACCCTTGGAGGCGCCGGGGAGCTGTTTTTT. It is translated as CASTLGGAGELFF.

Within the sample, this clonotype is large. V usage is TRBV19 and J usage is TRBJ2-3, with TRBD2 as a possible D gene (5 bases). The germline CDR1 and CDR2 sequences are LNHDA and SQIVND (reference sequence). CDR3 length: 12 amino acids. V gave up 10 bases and J gave up 5 bases, with 13 bases separating them. This CDR3 is CATRWSGDTQYF. In nucleotides, the CDR3 is TGTGCCACACGGTGGAGCGGAGATACGCAGTATTTT.

Sample share makes this clonotype medium-sized. The chain employs TRBV29-1 and TRBJ2-5; perhaps TRBD2 as D (6 bases). From germline, CDR1 is SQVTM and CDR2 ANQGSEA. V was cut by 0 bases and J by 7 bases, with 12 bases left in between. CDR3 length: 13 amino acids. The CDR3 nucleotides read TGCAGCGTTGAAGACTACGGGAGACGGACCCAGTACTTC. Translation: CSVEDYGRRTQYF.

This clonotype counts as medium-sized. The CDR3 nucleotides are TGTGCCAGCAGTTATCCGGGATACAATGAGCAGTTCTTC. Protein product: CASSYPGYNEQFF. The rearrangement joins TRBV28 to TRBJ2-1; D might be TRBD2 (5 bases). From germline, CDR1 is MDHEN and CDR2 SYDVKM. Trimming pared 4 bases from V and 4 bases from J, leaving 8 bases between. There are 13 residues in the CDR3.

This clonotype counts as large. J is TRBJ2-2 and V is TRBV6-1; possible D gene TRBD2, 6 bases. Between the trimmed V and J ends, which lost 7 bases and 1 base, there was a span of 13 bases. The CDR3 is 15 amino acids. Germline V CDR1 and CDR2: MNHNS, SASEGT. CDR3: CASTSRDLNTGELFF. For the CDR3, the DNA is TGTGCCAGCACGTCCCGGGACTTGAACACCGGGGAGCTGTTTTTT.

This clonotype is labeled as medium-sized. The chain employs TRBV19 and TRBJ2-1, with 15 bases matching TRBD2. Germline loops: CDR1 LNHDA, CDR2 SQIVND (reference sequence). The CDR3 spans 15 residues. V dropped 7 bases and J dropped 7; count of bases not matched to a gene: 5. CDR3 in amino acids: CASTPGLAGGNEQFF. The CDR3 bases are TGTGCCAGTACCCCCGGACTAGCGGGAGGGAATGAGCAGTTCTTC. The entire variable domain, with the rest obtained from reference TRBV19 and TRBJ2-1, is as follows: DGGITQSPKYLFRKEGQNVTLSCEQNLNHDAMYWYRQDPGQGLRLIYYSQIVNDFQKGDIAEGYSVSREKKESFPLTVTSAQKNPTAFYLCASTPGLAGGNEQFFGPGTRLTVL.

This clonotype is categorized as medium-sized. This rearrangement joins TRBV6-1 to TRBJ2-2; D is possibly TRBD2 (6 bases). The V end lost 5 bases, the J end lost 2 bases, and 12 bases lay between the germline ends. CDR1 MNHNS and CDR2 SASEGT come from the germline V gene. The CDR3 loop spans 15 amino acids. CDR3 region: CASSLRLDNTGELFF. CDR3 nucleotides: TGTGCCAGCAGTCTTCGACTAGACAACACCGGGGAGCTGTTTTTT.

By share, this clonotype ranks as large. The rearrangement joins TRBV9 to TRBJ2-5, with D possibly matching TRBD1 (6 bases). V lost 0 bases and J lost 1, with 13 bases in between. This CDR3 comprises 16 residues. The V gene's germline CDR1 is SGDLS and CDR2 YYNGEE. The DNA of the CDR3 is TGTGCCAGCAGCGTAGTGGACAGATCCTCCCAAGAGACCCAGTACTTC. Amino acids: CASSVVDRSSQETQYF.

There are a few counts of this clonotype. The chain carries TRBV19 and TRBJ2-7, with TRBD2 identical over 7 bases. This CDR3 has 14 amino acids. Looked up from germline, CDR1 is LNHDA and CDR2 is SQIVND (reference sequence). The trim removed 3 bases at V and 3 bases at J, leaving 5 bases unmatched. The CDR3: CASSIGLGSYEQYF. The CDR3 DNA reads as TGTGCCAGTAGTATTGGACTAGGGAGCTACGAGCAGTACTTC.